The rows below give T cell receptor beta chains drawn from one sample of a study of cytomegalovirus exposure and HLA in healthy donors. Assay used: immunoSEQ multiplex PCR; TCRdb lists only in-frame clones, some missing. The sample holds about 150,000 clones; under 85% are singletons and the top ten take 6.5% to 7%. Sequencing used PBMCs. These TCRs come from a woman aged 40 to 50 in good health and CMV-seropositive. The CDR3 runs from the conserved cysteine through the conserved F or W. The order of the fields is CDR3 DNA, CDR3 protein, clone size, V gene, J gene, D gene. D genes are given only for firm matches. Some rows mark clone size as missing; the rest say once, few, many or name a class of expanded clone.

TGCAGTGCTAGACAGACAGGGGGCTACACCTTC	CSARQTGGYTF	.	TRBV20-1	TRBJ1-2	TRBD1
TGCGCCAGCAGCTTGCTTGGAGAGGGATCACCCCTCCACTTT	CASSLLGEGSPLHF	.	TRBV5-1	TRBJ1-6	.
TGTGCCAGCAACCCAGACAGTCCCAATCAGCCCCAGCATTTT	CASNPDSPNQPQHF	once	TRBV6-5	TRBJ1-5	.
TGTGCCAGTAGTACTCAGGGGGTAAAACTGTTTTTT	CASSTQGVKLFF	.	TRBV19	TRBJ1-4	TRBD1
TGTGCCAGCAGTTTGGGACAGGGGCCGTTGAATCAGCCCCAGCATTTT	CASSLGQGPLNQPQHF	.	TRBV28	TRBJ1-5	TRBD1
TGTGCTAGTGGTTTGGTAGGCGTCGGGGGGGCCTCCTACAATGAGCAGTTCTTC	CASGLVGVGGASYNEQFF	.	TRBV12-5	TRBJ2-1	TRBD2
TGTGCCAGCAGTGAAGTAGGGGGCTCTGGCTACACCTTC	CASSEVGGSGYTF	.	TRBV25-1	TRBJ1-2	TRBD1
TGTGCCAGCAGCGTAGGGCAGGGCTATGGCTACACCTTC	CASSVGQGYGYTF	.	TRBV9	TRBJ1-2	.
TGTGCCAGCAGTTTCAAGGGGGGGACTGAAGCTTTCTTT	CASSFKGGTEAFF	.	TRBV7-2	TRBJ1-1	.
TGCGCCAGCAGCCAAGCCCCCCAGATGAACACTGAAGCTTTCTTT	CASSQAPQMNTEAFF	.	TRBV4-1	TRBJ1-1	.
TGTGCCAGCTCAGAGGTGAATGAGCAGTTCTTC	CASSEVNEQFF	.	TRBV18	TRBJ2-1	.
TGTGCCAGCAGCTTGGCTCTAGCGGGGGGGCATCTGAATACGCAGTATTTT	CASSLALAGGHLNTQYF	.	TRBV5-4	TRBJ2-3	TRBD2
TGTGCCAGCTCACGAGGCCTCGGAAAGACAGGGGGCAACTATGGCTACACCTTC	CASSRGLGKTGGNYGYTF	few	TRBV18	TRBJ1-2	TRBD1
TGTGCCGTCCTCCGGGGGGAGGGCTACACCTTC	CAVLRGEGYTF	.	TRBV5-6	TRBJ1-2	.
TGCGCCAGCAGCTCCGAGACAGCAGACTACGAGCAGTACTTC	CASSSETADYEQYF	once	TRBV5-1	TRBJ2-7	.
TGTGCCAGCAGTATCCCGGGGAGAGCTATTCAGTACTTC	CASSIPGRAIQYF	.	TRBV28	TRBJ2-4	.
TGTGCCAGCAGTGACTTGGACAGGGGTGGCTACACCTTC	CASSDLDRGGYTF	.	TRBV6-4	TRBJ1-2	TRBD1
TGTGCCAGCAGCTTTTTTGGTGGGGGACTAGCGGGTTCTGACTACGAGCAGTACTTC	CASSFFGGGLAGSDYEQYF	.	TRBV5-4	TRBJ2-7	TRBD2
TGTGCCAGCTCACCCAGACAGGGAGTAGACGAGCAGTACTTC	CASSPRQGVDEQYF	few	TRBV18	TRBJ2-7	TRBD1
TGTGCCTGGAGTGTACGACAGAACACCCGACATATGTTCCACTTC	CAWSVRQNTRHMFHF	.	TRBV30	TRBJ2-7	.
TGTGCTAGCCGAGAGACGGGTGAAGCTTTCTTT	CASRETGEAFF	.	TRBV12-5	TRBJ1-1	.
TGTGCCAGCAGCTTAACGCGGAGGACTGAAGCTTTCTTT	CASSLTRRTEAFF	.	TRBV11-3	TRBJ1-1	.
TGTGCCAGCAGTTACTCGTTACAGGGGTCCTACGAGCAGTACTTC	CASSYSLQGSYEQYF	.	TRBV6-5	TRBJ2-7	TRBD1
TGTGCCAGCAGCTTAACGTCGGGTGGTGAAGCTTTCTTT	CASSLTSGGEAFF	.	TRBV7-3	TRBJ1-1	.
TGCGCCAGCAGCCATGTACAGGATTACGAGCAGTACTTC	CASSHVQDYEQYF	.	TRBV4-3	TRBJ2-7	.
TGTGCCAGCAGTTACTCGGGCAGCTATAATTCACCCCTCCACTTT	CASSYSGSYNSPLHF	.	TRBV6-5	TRBJ1-6	.
TGCGCCAGCAGCTTTTCGACAGGGAACTATGGCTACACCTTC	CASSFSTGNYGYTF	.	TRBV5-1	TRBJ1-2	TRBD1
TGTGCCAGCAGCTCAGATGATGCCCTCGGCGGTCGGAAAGCTTTCTTT	CASSSDDALGGRKAFF	.	TRBV7-9	TRBJ1-1	.
TGCGCCAGCAGCTTGCTAGCGGGGGGGCCCACCGGGGAGCTGTTTTTT	CASSLLAGGPTGELFF	.	TRBV5-1	TRBJ2-2	TRBD2
TGCGCCAGCAGCAAGGAGGCAGAACCTTATGGCTACACCTTC	CASSKEAEPYGYTF	once	TRBV5-1	TRBJ1-2	.
TGCGCCAGCAGCTTGGTGGGCAGCTCTGGGGCCAACGTCCTGACTTTC	CASSLVGSSGANVLTF	once	TRBV5-1	TRBJ2-6	.
TGTGCCAGCTCACCAGTGAGCTCCTACGAGCAGTACTTC	CASSPVSSYEQYF	.	TRBV18	TRBJ2-7	.
TGTGCCAGCAGCGTCGGTCCAGGGGGCTCGGGGACTGAAGCTTTCTTT	CASSVGPGGSGTEAFF	.	TRBV9	TRBJ1-1	TRBD1
TGCGCCAGCAGCTTGCACGGGAAGGTTGACTATGGCTACACCTTC	CASSLHGKVDYGYTF	.	TRBV5-1	TRBJ1-2	.
TGTGCCAGCAGGGAACAGGTCTCCGGTGAAAAACTGTTTTTT	CASREQVSGEKLFF	.	TRBV2	TRBJ1-4	.
TGTGCCAGCAGCTTTGGCGGGGGCGATTACAATGAGCAGTTCTTC	CASSFGGGDYNEQFF	.	TRBV11-3	TRBJ2-1	.
TGTGCCAGCAGTTATTGGGTCGACAGGCAGAATTCACCCCTCCACTTT	CASSYWVDRQNSPLHF	few	TRBV6-5	TRBJ1-6	.
TGTGCCAGCAGCCCGAGCGGGGGGGCCGGCTATGAGCAGTTCTTC	CASSPSGGAGYEQFF	.	TRBV5-6	TRBJ2-1	TRBD2
TGCGCCAGCAGCTTTACTAGCGGGGGGCCGAACACCGGGGAGCTGTTTTTT	CASSFTSGGPNTGELFF	.	TRBV5-1	TRBJ2-2	TRBD2
TGCGCCAGCAGCCTCAGAGGTGAAAAACTGTTTTTT	CASSLRGEKLFF	.	TRBV5-1	TRBJ1-4	.
TGTGCCAGCAGTGACAGGGGCGAAAAACTGTTTTTT	CASSDRGEKLFF	.	TRBV6-1	TRBJ1-4	.
TGCGCCAGCAGCCAGACTGCCAGGGTTGAAGGAAACATTCAGTACTTC	CASSQTARVEGNIQYF	.	TRBV4-1	TRBJ2-4	.
TGTGCCAGCAGTGACAGGGCCGCCTCGTACTTC	CASSDRAASYF	.	TRBV6-1	TRBJ2-5	.
TGTGCCAGCAGTGAACAGGTTGCGAATTCACCCCTCCACTTT	CASSEQVANSPLHF	.	TRBV25-1	TRBJ1-6	.
TGTGCCAGCACCGGACAGGGGACGACGGAGCTGTTTTTT	CASTGQGTTELFF	.	TRBV2	TRBJ2-2	TRBD1